These 21 T cell receptor beta chains came from one sample sequenced in a study of cytomegalovirus exposure and HLA in healthy donors. Use of 60 Vbeta and 13 Jbeta primers characterized the PCR. Only in-frame clones appear in the TCRdb table, and some are missing; sequencing was by immunoSEQ multiplex PCR. Among around 140,000 clones, about 9.2% were seen once, and the ten largest hold 5.5% to 8%. The source material was PBMCs. The receptors come from a woman between 40 and 55 years old in good health and CMV-seropositive.

This clone showed up just a few times. V gene TRBV4-3 combines with J gene TRBJ2-7; 7 nucleotides line up with TRBD1. The CDR3 length is 15 residues. Per germline, CDR1 LGHNA and CDR2 YSLEER. The junction had 6 bases not matched to a gene; V was cut back by 0 bases and J by 4 bases. The CDR3: CASSQERQGHYEQYF. The CDR3 DNA reads as TGCGCCAGCAGCCAAGAAAGACAGGGACATTACGAGCAGTACTTC.

This clone was seen a few times. This chain links TRBV21-1 with TRBJ2-3; the D call TRBD2 from the table was never checked on the DNA. TRBV21-1 is a pseudogene. There are 14 residues in the CDR3. The CDR3 protein is CASSTSGHTDTQYF. Here the CDR3 DNA reads TGTGCCAGCAGCACTAGCGGTCACACAGATACGCAGTATTTT.

This clone was found a few times. The chain has TRBV19 and TRBJ1-3; 9 positions agree with TRBD1. The germline V gene encodes CDR1 LNHDA and CDR2 SQIVND (reference sequence). This CDR3 has 17 residues. Trimming removed 5 bases from V and 2 bases from J; junction bases left unmatched: 10. The CDR3 sequence is CASSDSGTGHTGNTIYF. CDR3 nucleotides: TGTGCCAGTAGTGATTCCGGGACAGGGCATACTGGAAACACCATATATTTT.

V is TRBV12-5 and J is TRBJ2-3; TRBD1 matches at 8 bases. This CDR3 contains 14 residues. Germline CDR1 is LGHNT and CDR2 is FRNRAP. V was clipped by 1 base and J by 3 bases; unmatched bases: 0. The CDR3 spells CASGLGQGTDTQYF. The CDR3 coding sequence is TGTGCTAGTGGTTTGGGACAGGGGACAGATACGCAGTATTTT.

The rearrangement uses TRBV9 and TRBJ1-1; D is unclear. Germline V CDR1 and CDR2: SGDLS, YYNGEE. The CDR3 contains 13 residues. Trimming pared 0 bases from V and 4 bases from J, leaving 7 bases between. In nucleotides, the CDR3 is TGTGCCAGCAGCGTAGGGGCAGGCACTGAAGCTTTCTTT. Translation gives CASSVGAGTEAFF. The variable domain in full, with the rest retrieved from reference TRBV9 and TRBJ1-1, is DSGVTQTPKHLITATGQRVTLRCSPRSGDLSVYWYQQSLDQGLQFLIQYYNGEERAKGNILERFSAQQFPDLHSELNLSSLELGDSALYFCASSVGAGTEAFFGQGTRLTVV.

This clone was counted only a few times. The chain links TRBV10-3 to TRBJ1-1; 8 bases line up with TRBD1. The CDR3 sequence is 13 residues long. The V segment lost 3 bases and the J segment 8 bases; nucleotides outside the gene matches: 5. The germline gives CDR1 ENHRY, CDR2 SYGVKD. The CDR3 region has the DNA TGTGCCATCAGTGAAGGGAGGGACAGGGAAGCTTTCTTT. It specifies CAISEGRDREAFF.

The chain uses TRBV11-2 and TRBJ2-7; TRBD1 is a possible D gene (5 bases). Trimming shortened V by 0 bases and J by 6 bases, and 12 bases separated the two germline ends. This CDR3 region has 14 residues. Germline V gene sequence: CDR1 SGHAT, CDR2 FQNNGV. CDR3 bases: TGTGCCAGCAGCTTAGATCGGAAAAGGGGCGAGCAGTACTTC. Residues: CASSLDRKRGEQYF.

V gene TRBV2 combines with J gene TRBJ1-2; 8 bases are shared with TRBD1. The length of the CDR3 is 17 residues. Germline V gene sequence: CDR1 SNHLY, CDR2 FYNNEI. Trimming took 2 bases from V and 3 from J; bases not matched to a gene: 11. The CDR3 DNA reads as TGTGCCAGCAGTGAAAGGACAGGGAGGATTTATGACTATGGCTACACCTTC. Translating it yields CASSERTGRIYDYGYTF.

This clone has more than one count but fewer than ten. The chain has TRBV19 and TRBJ1-4, with D possibly being TRBD1 (5 bases). The germline CDR1 and CDR2 sequences are LNHDA and SQIVND (reference sequence). V lost 5 bases and J lost 6, with 16 bases in between. The CDR3 totals 15 residues. The CDR3 loop reads CASSRRAGGYEKLFF. The CDR3 DNA follows: TGTGCCAGTAGTCGCAGGGCGGGGGGGTATGAAAAACTGTTTTTT.

This clone showed up just a few times. The chain has TRBV9 and TRBJ1-2, with TRBD1 matching over 11 bases. The junction had 5 bases not matched to a gene; V was cut back by 4 bases and J by 3 bases. The CDR3 covers 15 residues. Germline V gives CDR1 SGDLS, CDR2 YYNGEE. This CDR3 is CASSPRTGGHYGYTF. The CDR3 bases are TGTGCCAGCAGCCCGAGGACAGGGGGCCACTATGGCTACACCTTC. Full variable domain (outside the CDR3, taken from reference TRBV9 and TRBJ1-2): DSGVTQTPKHLITATGQRVTLRCSPRSGDLSVYWYQQSLDQGLQFLIQYYNGEERAKGNILERFSAQQFPDLHSELNLSSLELGDSALYFCASSPRTGGHYGYTFGSGTRLTVV.

Turning to this clone: The junction and the germline gene differ at one end; a read error may be behind it. This chain uses TRBV5-1 with TRBJ1-2; 7 nucleotides line up with TRBD1. The CDR3 is 15 amino acids. CDR1 and CDR2 from the germline V gene are SGHRS and YFSETQ. The CDR3 region is CASRLTGLGGEGYTF. The CDR3 DNA reads TGCGCCAGCCGCTTAACGGGCCTAGGGGGCGAGGGCTACACCTTC.

The J gene is TRBJ1-2, the V gene TRBV6-5, with 11 positions matching TRBD1. The length of the CDR3 is 16 residues. Germline V lookup: CDR1 MNHEY, CDR2 SVGAGI. The trim removed 0 bases at V and 3 bases at J, leaving 3 bases unmatched. CDR3 residues: CASSYSGTGGDYGYTF. As DNA, the CDR3 is TGTGCCAGCAGTTACTCAGGGACAGGGGGAGACTATGGCTACACCTTC.

This clone was counted a few times. The chain uses TRBV18 and TRBJ1-1; D is undetermined. V gave up 2 bases and J gave up 4 bases, with 11 bases separating them. CDR1 and CDR2 (germline): KGHSH, LQKENI. The CDR3 runs 14 residues. CDR3 bases: TGTGCCAGCTCACCAGGTTCCTCGGGCACTGAAGCTTTCTTT. Its translation: CASSPGSSGTEAFF.

This clone was seen only a few times. This chain links TRBV29-1 with TRBJ1-1; TRBD1 agrees at 9 bases. The J segment lost 3 bases and the V segment lost 4 bases, leaving 6 bases of the junction unmatched. Germline V CDR1 and CDR2: SQVTM, ANQGSEA. The CDR3 contains 14 residues. Written as DNA, the CDR3 is TGCAGCGTTGGAGGGGGACAGGGTGACACTGAAGCTTTCTTT. Its protein is CSVGGGQGDTEAFF.

The genes are TRBV6-1 and TRBJ2-7, with 10 bases matching TRBD2. Germline V gene sequence: CDR1 MNHNS, CDR2 SASEGT. The CDR3 runs 15 residues. V lost 3 bases to trimming and J lost 5 bases; unmatched junction nucleotides: 7. The CDR3 coding sequence is TGTGCCAGCAGTGATACAGCGGGGGGGCTAAACGAGCAGTACTTC. It is translated as CASSDTAGGLNEQYF.

This clone has a handful of counts. The rearrangement joins TRBV10-3 to TRBJ1-2, with a weak D call TRBD1 (5 bases). Per germline, CDR1 ENHRY and CDR2 SYGVKD. This CDR3 is built from 12 residues. V was pared by 2 bases and J by 8 bases, with 9 bases between. The CDR3 DNA sequence: TGTGCCATCAGTGAGGACAGCACCGGCTACACCTTC. Translating it yields CAISEDSTGYTF.

The chain recombines TRBV29-1 with TRBJ1-1, with D possibly being TRBD1 (5 bases). Trimming removed 6 bases from V and 1 base from J, with 12 bases in between. Germline values: CDR1 SQVTM, CDR2 ANQGSEA. The CDR3 covers 13 residues. The chain's CDR3 is CSVPGESNTEAFF. CDR3 in DNA: TGCAGCGTCCCGGGGGAATCGAACACTGAAGCTTTCTTT.

V usage is TRBV11-2 and J usage is TRBJ1-1, with D possibly matching TRBD1 (6 bases). CDR3 size: 14 residues. Germline V gene sequence: CDR1 SGHAT, CDR2 FQNNGV. V was cut by 5 bases and J by 8 bases, with 18 bases left in between. In DNA, the CDR3 is TGTGCCAGCAGCCCCCTTAGGGGGTATTCGGAAGCTTTCTTT. Translated, it gives CASSPLRGYSEAFF.

The rearrangement links TRBV2 to TRBJ2-3, with TRBD2 matching 16 bases. The ends lost 7 bases at V and 6 bases at J; junction bases unmatched: 13. CDR3 length equals 18 residues. Germline lookup yields CDR1 SNHLY and CDR2 FYNNEI. The CDR3 sequence is CASILDGTSGGAMDTQYF. CDR3 in DNA: TGTGCCAGCATCCTCGACGGGACTAGCGGGGGGGCCATGGATACGCAGTATTTT.

This chain uses TRBV5-1 with TRBJ2-1; unclear D gene. Looked up from germline, CDR1 is SGHRS and CDR2 is YFSETQ. Trimming left V 4 bases short and J 9 bases short, with 11 bases between. This CDR3 has 12 amino acids. This CDR3 reads CASSPTSGEQFF. CDR3 sequence (DNA): TGCGCCAGCAGCCCGACATCCGGTGAGCAGTTCTTC.

This clone was counted a few times. The gene calls are TRBV5-4 and TRBJ1-2; D is perhaps TRBD1 (5 bases). The germline V and J ends were trimmed by 3 bases and 3 bases, with 6 bases remaining between them. Germline lookup yields CDR1 SGHNT and CDR2 YYREEE (reference sequence). The CDR3 is made up of 12 amino acids. The CDR3 region has the DNA TGTGCCAGCAGCTCGACAGACTATGGCTACACCTTC. Translating it yields CASSSTDYGYTF.